These 5 T cell receptor beta chains share one sample of origin, sequenced in a study of monozygotic twins with cystic fibrosis (dated by TCRdb to 2020 to 2023). Library method: the immunoSEQ multiplex PCR assay. TCRdb re-hosts the immuneACCESS table, in-frame sequences only. Its copies lack some clones; in the studies checked, an unresolved V gene accounts for under half of them, and the cause for the rest is not known. Counted in this sample were approximately 10,000 clones; roughly 85% of them appeared once. In total, the top ten clones hold 0.45% to 0.55% of the sample. Input material: blood. All receptors derive from a man between 18 and 35 years old with cystic fibrosis.

The chain recombines TRBV19 with TRBJ2-7; a weak D match, TRBD1 (6 bases). Trimming removed 5 bases at V and 2 bases at J, with 13 bases between. CDR3 length: 14 residues. Germline assignment: CDR1 LNHDA and CDR2 SQIVND (reference sequence). CDR3 DNA: TGTGCCAGTAGTTTCCGAGACAGGCCCTACGAGCAGTACTTC. Translating gives CASSFRDRPYEQYF. Complete variable domain (other parts from reference TRBV19 and TRBJ2-7): DGGITQSPKYLFRKEGQNVTLSCEQNLNHDAMYWYRQDPGQGLRLIYYSQIVNDFQKGDIAEGYSVSREKKESFPLTVTSAQKNPTAFYLCASSFRDRPYEQYFGPGTRLTVT.

This clone was recorded only once. The chain links TRBV6-1 to TRBJ2-1; 8 nucleotides line up with TRBD1. The junction had 2 bases not matched to a gene; V was cut back by 3 bases and J by 1 base. This CDR3 contains 15 residues. Germline V gives CDR1 MNHNS, CDR2 SASEGT. The CDR3 is CASSEDRVSYNEQFF. The CDR3 DNA follows: TGTGCCAGCAGTGAGGACAGGGTTTCCTACAATGAGCAGTTCTTC.

The chain employs TRBV4-2 and TRBJ2-3; 8 nucleotides match TRBD2. CDR3 length: 16 amino acids. Germline lookup yields CDR1 LGHNA and CDR2 YNFKEQ. The trim removed 0 bases at V and 5 bases at J, leaving 7 bases unmatched. The CDR3 DNA is TGTGCCAGCAGCCAAGACGGCGGGGGGCGGGTAGATACGCAGTATTTT. Translated, it gives CASSQDGGGRVDTQYF.

In its sample, this clone was seen once. The CDR3 here is CASRGLLGILQETQYF. The CDR3 nucleotides are TGTGCCAGCAGGGGTCTTCTCGGGATCCTTCAAGAGACCCAGTACTTC. The chain couples TRBV7-8 to TRBJ2-5; D is possibly TRBD2 (5 bases). CDR1 is SGHVS, CDR2 FQNEAQ, per germline. V was shortened by 6 bases and J by 2 bases, with 19 bases between the two germline ends. This CDR3 contains 16 residues. Filled out from reference TRBV7-8 and TRBJ2-5, the complete variable domain reads GAGVSQSPRYKVAKRGQDVALRCDPISGHVSLFWYQQALGQGPEFLTYFQNEAQLDKSGLPSDRFFAERPEGSVSTLKIQRTQQEDSAVYLCASRGLLGILQETQYFGPGTRLLVL.

This chain connects TRBV11-2 to TRBJ1-1; the match to TRBD1 covers 11 bases. V shed 2 bases, J shed 3 bases, and the junction held 8 bases outside the gene matches. This CDR3 has 17 residues. In germline, CDR1 is SGHAT, CDR2 FQNNGV. This CDR3 reads CASSLYGQGAKDTEAFF. Written as DNA, the CDR3 is TGTGCCAGCAGCTTATACGGACAGGGGGCAAAGGACACTGAAGCTTTCTTT.